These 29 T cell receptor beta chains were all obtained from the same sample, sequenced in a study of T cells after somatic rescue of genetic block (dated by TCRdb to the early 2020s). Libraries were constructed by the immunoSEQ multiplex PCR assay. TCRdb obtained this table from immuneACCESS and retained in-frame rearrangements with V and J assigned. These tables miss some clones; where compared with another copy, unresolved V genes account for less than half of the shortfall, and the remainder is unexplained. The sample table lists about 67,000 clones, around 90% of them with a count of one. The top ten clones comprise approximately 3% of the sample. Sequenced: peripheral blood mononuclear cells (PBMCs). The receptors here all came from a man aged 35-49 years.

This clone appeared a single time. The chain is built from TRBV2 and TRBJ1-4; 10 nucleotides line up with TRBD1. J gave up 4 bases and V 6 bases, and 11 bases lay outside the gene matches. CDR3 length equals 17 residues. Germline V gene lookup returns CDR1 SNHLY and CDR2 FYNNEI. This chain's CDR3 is CASSYDRGLGDNEKLFF. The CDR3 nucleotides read TGTGCCAGCAGCTATGACAGGGGGCTCGGGGATAATGAAAAACTGTTTTTT. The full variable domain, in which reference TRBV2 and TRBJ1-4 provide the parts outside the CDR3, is EPEVTQTPSHQVTQMGQEVILRCVPISNHLYFYWYRQILGQKVEFLVSFYNNEISEKSEIFDDQFSVERPDGSNFTLKIRSTKLEDSAMYFCASSYDRGLGDNEKLFFGSGTQLSVL.

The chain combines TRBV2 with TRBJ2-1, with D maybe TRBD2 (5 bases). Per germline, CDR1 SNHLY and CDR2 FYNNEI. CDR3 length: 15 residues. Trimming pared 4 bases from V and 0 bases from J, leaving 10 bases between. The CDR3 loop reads CASSGRVSSYNEQFF. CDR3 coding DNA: TGTGCCAGCAGTGGGCGGGTGAGCTCCTACAATGAGCAGTTCTTC.

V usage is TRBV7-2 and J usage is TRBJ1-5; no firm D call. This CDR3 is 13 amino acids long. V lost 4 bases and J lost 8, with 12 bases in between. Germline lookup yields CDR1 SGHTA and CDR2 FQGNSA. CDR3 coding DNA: TGTGCCAGCAGCTATGGCCCCGTTAAGCCCCAGCATTTT. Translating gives CASSYGPVKPQHF.

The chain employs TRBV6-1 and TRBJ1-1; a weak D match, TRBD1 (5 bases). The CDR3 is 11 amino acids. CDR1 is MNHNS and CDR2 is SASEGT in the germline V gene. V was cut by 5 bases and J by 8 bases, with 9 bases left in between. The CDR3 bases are TGTGCCAGCAGTTCGGAGGGGGAAGCTTTCTTT. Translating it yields CASSSEGEAFF.

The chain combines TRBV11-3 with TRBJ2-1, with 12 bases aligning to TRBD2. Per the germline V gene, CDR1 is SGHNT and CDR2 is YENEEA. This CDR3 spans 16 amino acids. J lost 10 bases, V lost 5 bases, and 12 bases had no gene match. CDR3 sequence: CASSPHSTSGRWEQFF. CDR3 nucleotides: TGTGCCAGCAGCCCCCATTCGACTAGCGGGAGATGGGAGCAGTTCTTC. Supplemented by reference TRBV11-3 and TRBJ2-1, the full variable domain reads EAGVVQSPRYKIIEKKQPVAFWCNPISGHNTLYWYLQNLGQGPELLIRYENEEAVDDSQLPKDRFSAERLKGVDSTLKIQPAELGDSAVYLCASSPHSTSGRWEQFFGPGTRLTVL.

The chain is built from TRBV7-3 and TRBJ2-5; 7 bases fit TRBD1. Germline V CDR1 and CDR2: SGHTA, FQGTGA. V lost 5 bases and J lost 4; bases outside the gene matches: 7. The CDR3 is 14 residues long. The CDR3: CASSLTGPGETQYF. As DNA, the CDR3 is TGTGCCAGCAGCCTGACAGGGCCTGGAGAGACCCAGTACTTC.

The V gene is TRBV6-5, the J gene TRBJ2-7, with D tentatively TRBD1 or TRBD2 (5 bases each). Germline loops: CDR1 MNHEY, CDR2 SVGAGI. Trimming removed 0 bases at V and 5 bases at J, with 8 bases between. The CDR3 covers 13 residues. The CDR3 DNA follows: TGTGCCAGCAGTTACTCCGGGACGAACGAGCAGTACTTC. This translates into CASSYSGTNEQYF.

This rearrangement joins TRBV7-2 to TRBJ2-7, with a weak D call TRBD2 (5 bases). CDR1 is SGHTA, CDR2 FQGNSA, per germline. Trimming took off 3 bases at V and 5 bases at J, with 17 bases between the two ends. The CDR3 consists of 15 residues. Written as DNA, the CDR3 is TGTGCCAGCAGCTTGGGCTCCGGGGTTGGGAACGAGCAGTACTTC. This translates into CASSLGSGVGNEQYF.

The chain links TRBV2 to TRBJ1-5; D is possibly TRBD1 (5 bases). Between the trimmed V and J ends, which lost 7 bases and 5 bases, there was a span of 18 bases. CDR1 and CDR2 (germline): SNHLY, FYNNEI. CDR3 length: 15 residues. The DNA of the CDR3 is TGTGCCAGCATGTACGGGACCCCCCGAGATCAGCCCCAGCATTTT. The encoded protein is CASMYGTPRDQPQHF.

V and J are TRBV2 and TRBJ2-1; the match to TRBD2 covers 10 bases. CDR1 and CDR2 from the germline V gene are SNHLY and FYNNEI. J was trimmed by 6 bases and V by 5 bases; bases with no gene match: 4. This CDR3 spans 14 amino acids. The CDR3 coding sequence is TGTGCCAGCAGTTGGACTAGCGGTTTCAATGAGCAGTTCTTC. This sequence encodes CASSWTSGFNEQFF.

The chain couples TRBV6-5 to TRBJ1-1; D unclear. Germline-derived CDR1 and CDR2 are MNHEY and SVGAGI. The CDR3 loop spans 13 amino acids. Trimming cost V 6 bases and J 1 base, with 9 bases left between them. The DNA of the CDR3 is TGTGCCAGCAGCCGAGACAAGAACACTGAAGCTTTCTTT. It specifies CASSRDKNTEAFF.

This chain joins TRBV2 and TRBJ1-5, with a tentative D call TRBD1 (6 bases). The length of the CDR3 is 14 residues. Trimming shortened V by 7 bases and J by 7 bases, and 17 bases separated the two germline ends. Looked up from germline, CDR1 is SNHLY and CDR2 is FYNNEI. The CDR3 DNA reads TGTGCCAGCAACCCACAGGGCATGAACCAGCCCCAGCATTTT. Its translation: CASNPQGMNQPQHF.

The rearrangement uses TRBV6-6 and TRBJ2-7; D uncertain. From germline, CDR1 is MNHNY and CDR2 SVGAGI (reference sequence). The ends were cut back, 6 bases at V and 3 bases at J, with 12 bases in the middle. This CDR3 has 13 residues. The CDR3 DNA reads TGTGCCAGCAGCGACCCTTTAAACTACGAGCAGTACTTC. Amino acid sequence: CASSDPLNYEQYF.

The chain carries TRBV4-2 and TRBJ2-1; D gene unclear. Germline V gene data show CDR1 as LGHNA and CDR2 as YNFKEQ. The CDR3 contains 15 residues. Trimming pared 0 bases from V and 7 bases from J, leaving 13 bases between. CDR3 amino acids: CASSQDHGPSNEQFF. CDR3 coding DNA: TGTGCCAGCAGCCAAGATCACGGACCCAGTAATGAGCAGTTCTTC.

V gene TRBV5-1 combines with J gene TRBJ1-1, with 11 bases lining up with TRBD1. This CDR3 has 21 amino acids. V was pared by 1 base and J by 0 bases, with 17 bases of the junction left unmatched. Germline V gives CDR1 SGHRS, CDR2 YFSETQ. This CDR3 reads CASSLRGLWAGQGVMNTEAFF. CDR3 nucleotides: TGCGCCAGCAGCTTGAGAGGATTGTGGGCGGGACAGGGGGTGATGAACACTGAAGCTTTCTTT. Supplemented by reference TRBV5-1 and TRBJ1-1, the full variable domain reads KAGVTQTPRYLIKTRGQQVTLSCSPISGHRSVSWYQQTPGQGLQFLFEYFSETQRNKGNFPGRFSGRQFSNSRSEMNVSTLELGDSALYLCASSLRGLWAGQGVMNTEAFFGQGTRLTVV.

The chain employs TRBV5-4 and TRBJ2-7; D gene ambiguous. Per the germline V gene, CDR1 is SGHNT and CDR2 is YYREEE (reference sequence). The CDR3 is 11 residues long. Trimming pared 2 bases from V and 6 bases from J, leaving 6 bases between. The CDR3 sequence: CASSLGAEQYF. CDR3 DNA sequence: TGTGCCAGCAGCTTAGGCGCCGAGCAGTACTTC.

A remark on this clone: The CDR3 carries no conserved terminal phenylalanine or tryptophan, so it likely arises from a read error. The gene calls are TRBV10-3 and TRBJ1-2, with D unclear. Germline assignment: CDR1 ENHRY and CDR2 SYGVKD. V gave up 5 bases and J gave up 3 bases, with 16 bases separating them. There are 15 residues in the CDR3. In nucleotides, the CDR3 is TGTGCCATCAGTCATATTCTATCAGGAGACTATGGCTACACCCTC. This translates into CAISHILSGDYGYTL.

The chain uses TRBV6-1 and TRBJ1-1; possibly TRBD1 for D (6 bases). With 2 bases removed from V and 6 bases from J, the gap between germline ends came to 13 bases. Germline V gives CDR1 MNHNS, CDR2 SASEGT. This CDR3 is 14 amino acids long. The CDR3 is CASSESYRAAEAFF. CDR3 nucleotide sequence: TGTGCCAGCAGTGAATCATACAGGGCGGCTGAAGCTTTCTTT.

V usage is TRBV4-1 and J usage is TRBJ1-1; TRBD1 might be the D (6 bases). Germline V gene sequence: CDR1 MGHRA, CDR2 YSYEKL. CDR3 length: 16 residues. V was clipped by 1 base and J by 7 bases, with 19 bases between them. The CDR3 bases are TGCGCCAGCAGCCAAGGGATACTGGACAGAAGGATTGAAGCTTTCTTT. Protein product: CASSQGILDRRIEAFF.

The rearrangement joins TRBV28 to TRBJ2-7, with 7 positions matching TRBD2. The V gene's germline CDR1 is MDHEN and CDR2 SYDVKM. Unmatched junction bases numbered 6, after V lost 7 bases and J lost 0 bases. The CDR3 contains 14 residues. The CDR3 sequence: CASKGASGSYEQYF. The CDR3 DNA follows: TGTGCCAGCAAAGGGGCTAGCGGCTCCTACGAGCAGTACTTC.

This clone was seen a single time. The CDR3 reads CASSPSQGKTEAFF. DNA for the CDR3: TGTGCCAGCTCACCATCACAGGGGAAGACTGAAGCTTTCTTT. The V gene is TRBV18, the J gene TRBJ1-1; 7 bases fit TRBD1. The germline V gene encodes CDR1 KGHSH and CDR2 LQKENI. CDR3 size: 14 residues. J was trimmed by 5 bases and V by 2 bases; bases with no gene match: 5. Based on the CDR3 plus reference TRBV18 and TRBJ1-1, the full variable domain is NAGVMQNPRHLVRRRGQEARLRCSPMKGHSHVYWYRQLPEEGLKFMVYLQKENIIDESGMPKERFSAEFPKEGPSILRIQQVVRGDSAAYFCASSPSQGKTEAFFGQGTRLTVV.

DNA for the CDR3: TGTGCCAGCAGCTTGGTGGCTAGCGGGGGTTGGATGGAGTTCTTC. Protein sequence: CASSLVASGGWMEFF. The chain joins TRBV5-5 to TRBJ2-1, with TRBD2 identical over 10 bases. J gave up 14 bases and V 0 bases, and 11 bases lay outside the gene matches. The length of the CDR3 is 15 residues. The germline gives CDR1 SGHKS, CDR2 YYEKEE (reference sequence). The whole variable domain, filled in from reference TRBV5-5 and TRBJ2-1, reads DAGVTQSPTHLIKTRGQQVTLRCSPISGHKSVSWYQQVLGQGPQFIFQYYEKEERGRGNFPDRFSARQFPNYSSELNVNALLLGDSALYLCASSLVASGGWMEFFGPGTRLTVL.

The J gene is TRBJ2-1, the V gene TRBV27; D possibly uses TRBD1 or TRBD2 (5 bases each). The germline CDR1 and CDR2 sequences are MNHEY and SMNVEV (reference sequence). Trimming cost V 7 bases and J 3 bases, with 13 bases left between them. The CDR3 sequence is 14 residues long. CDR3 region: CASNSRDGYNEQFF. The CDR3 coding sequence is TGTGCCAGCAATAGCCGGGACGGCTACAATGAGCAGTTCTTC.

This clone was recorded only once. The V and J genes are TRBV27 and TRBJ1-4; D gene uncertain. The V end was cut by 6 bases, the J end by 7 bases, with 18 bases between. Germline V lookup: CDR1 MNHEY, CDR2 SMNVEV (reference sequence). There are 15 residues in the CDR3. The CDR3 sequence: CASSLTLGRTEKLFF. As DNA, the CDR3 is TGTGCCAGCAGCTTAACCCTTGGACGTACTGAAAAACTGTTTTTT. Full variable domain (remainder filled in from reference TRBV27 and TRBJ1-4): EAQVTQNPRYLITVTGKKLTVTCSQNMNHEYMSWYRQDPGLGLRQIYYSMNVEVTDKGDVPEGYKVSRKEKRNFPLILESPSPNQTSLYFCASSLTLGRTEKLFFGSGTQLSVL.

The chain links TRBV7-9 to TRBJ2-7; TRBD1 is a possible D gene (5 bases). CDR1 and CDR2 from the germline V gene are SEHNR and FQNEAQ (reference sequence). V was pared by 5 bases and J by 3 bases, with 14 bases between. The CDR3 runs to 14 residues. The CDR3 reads CASSPRGRRYEQYF. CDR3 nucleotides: TGTGCCAGCAGCCCTAGGGGTAGACGCTACGAGCAGTACTTC.

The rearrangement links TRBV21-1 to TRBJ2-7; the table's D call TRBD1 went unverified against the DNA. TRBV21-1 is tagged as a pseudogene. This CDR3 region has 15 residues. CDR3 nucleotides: TGTGCCAGCAGGACAGTAGTTTCCAGCTCCTACGAGCAGTACTTC. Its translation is CASRTVVSSSYEQYF.

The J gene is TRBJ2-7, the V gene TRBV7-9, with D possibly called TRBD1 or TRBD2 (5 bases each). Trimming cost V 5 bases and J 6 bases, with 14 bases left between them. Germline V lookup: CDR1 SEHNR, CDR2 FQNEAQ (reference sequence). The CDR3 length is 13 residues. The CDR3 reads CASSPGTLLEQYF. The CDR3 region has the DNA TGTGCCAGCAGCCCCGGGACGTTACTCGAGCAGTACTTC. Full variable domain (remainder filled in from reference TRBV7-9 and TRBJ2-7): DTGVSQNPRHKITKRGQNVTFRCDPISEHNRLYWYRQTLGQGPEFLTYFQNEAQLEKSRLLSDRFSAERPKGSFSTLEIQRTEQGDSAMYLCASSPGTLLEQYFGPGTRLTVT.

The CDR3 DNA sequence: TGTGCCAGCACACGGGGGGTGAGCACTGAAGCTTTCTTT. Its translation is CASTRGVSTEAFF. V usage is TRBV6-5 and J usage is TRBJ1-1; the D gene is possibly TRBD1 (5 bases). Trimming removed 7 bases from V and 4 bases from J, with 13 bases in between. This CDR3 has 13 amino acids. CDR1 MNHEY and CDR2 SVGAGI come from the germline V gene.

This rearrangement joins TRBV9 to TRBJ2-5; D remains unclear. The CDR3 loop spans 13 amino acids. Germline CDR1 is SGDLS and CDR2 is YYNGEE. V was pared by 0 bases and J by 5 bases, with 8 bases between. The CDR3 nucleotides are TGTGCCAGCAGCGTAGGATTGATGGAGACCCAGTACTTC. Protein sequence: CASSVGLMETQYF.